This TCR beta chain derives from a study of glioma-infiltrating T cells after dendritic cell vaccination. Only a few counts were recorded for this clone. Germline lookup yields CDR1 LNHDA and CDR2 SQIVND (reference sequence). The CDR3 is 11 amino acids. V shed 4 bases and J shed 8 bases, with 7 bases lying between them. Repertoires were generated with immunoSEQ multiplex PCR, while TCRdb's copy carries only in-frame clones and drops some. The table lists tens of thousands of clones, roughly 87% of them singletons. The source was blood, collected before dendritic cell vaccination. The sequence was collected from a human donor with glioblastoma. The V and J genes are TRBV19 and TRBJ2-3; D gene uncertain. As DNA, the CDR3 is TGTGCCAGTAGTACGGAGACTACGCAGTATTTT. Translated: CASSTETTQYF. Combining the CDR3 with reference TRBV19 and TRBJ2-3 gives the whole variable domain DGGITQSPKYLFRKEGQNVTLSCEQNLNHDAMYWYRQDPGQGLRLIYYSQIVNDFQKGDIAEGYSVSREKKESFPLTVTSAQKNPTAFYLCASSTETTQYFGPGTRLTVL.